The 8 T cell receptor beta chains in this list originate from one sample, sequenced in a study of blood T cell repertoires in COVID-19. The method was immunoSEQ multiplex PCR; TCRdb's version includes in-frame clones alone and lacks a portion of them. The sample lists hundreds of thousands of clones, around nine tenths occurring once. Sample: PBMCs or T cells enriched from blood (not recorded which). These receptors were obtained from a woman between 40 and 50 years old who had recovered from COVID-19.

The chain recombines TRBV7-2 with TRBJ2-7; TRBD2 is a possible D gene (6 bases). The CDR3 consists of 13 residues. From germline, CDR1 is SGHTA and CDR2 FQGNSA. The germline V and J ends were trimmed by 5 bases and 3 bases, with 11 bases remaining between them. The CDR3 DNA reads TGTGCCAGCAGCCGGGCGGGAAACTACGAGCAGTACTTC. This gives the protein CASSRAGNYEQYF.

The chain combines TRBV18 with TRBJ1-6; 9 bases agree with TRBD1. Germline lookup yields CDR1 KGHSH and CDR2 LQKENI. The CDR3 has 14 residues. V was clipped by 5 bases and J by 8 bases; unmatched bases: 4. The CDR3 DNA reads TGTGCCAGCTCAAAGGGACAGGGTTATTCACCCCTCCACTTT. Translated, it gives CASSKGQGYSPLHF.

This clone was seen only a few times. CDR3 loop: CASSPGTSGNRAKNIQYF. In nucleotides, the CDR3 is TGTGCCAGCAGTCCGGGGACTAGCGGGAACCGAGCCAAAAACATTCAGTACTTC. The chain combines TRBV27 with TRBJ2-4; 13 bases are a match to TRBD2. The ends lost 5 bases at V and 0 bases at J; junction bases unmatched: 7. The germline gives CDR1 MNHEY, CDR2 SMNVEV (reference sequence). CDR3 length: 18 amino acids.

CDR3 sequence: CASSQEDSQFEAFF. CDR3 DNA: TGTGCCAGCAGCCAAGAAGACAGCCAGTTTGAAGCTTTCTTT. The chain carries TRBV3-1 (or the pseudogene TRBV3-2) and TRBJ1-1, with a weak D call TRBD1 (5 bases). Germline V gives CDR1 LGHDT, CDR2 YNNKEL (reference sequence). Between the trimmed V and J ends, which lost 0 bases and 7 bases, there was a span of 12 bases. This CDR3 spans 14 amino acids.

CDR3 amino acids: CSVLAGGPHAGQYF. DNA for the CDR3: TGCAGCGTCCTAGCGGGAGGTCCCCACGCCGGGCAGTACTTC. The genes are TRBV29-1 and TRBJ2-7; 11 bases line up with TRBD2. This CDR3 region has 14 residues. V shed 6 bases, J shed 9 bases, and the junction held 13 bases outside the gene matches. Germline loops: CDR1 SQVTM, CDR2 ANQGSEA.

This clone was observed once. V is TRBV28 and J is TRBJ2-7; 8 bases fit TRBD2. CDR3 size: 14 residues. V shed 5 bases and J 2 bases; nucleotides not matched to a gene: 5. Germline CDR1 reads MDHEN; CDR2 reads SYDVKM. CDR3 in amino acids: CASSTSGETYEQYF. The CDR3 DNA sequence: TGTGCCAGCAGTACTAGCGGAGAGACCTACGAGCAGTACTTC.

The rearrangement uses TRBV2 and TRBJ2-7; perhaps TRBD2 as D (5 bases). Deletions cut 1 base from V and 3 bases from J, with 13 bases between. Germline V CDR1 and CDR2: SNHLY, FYNNEI. The CDR3 covers 15 residues. The CDR3 here is CASSEGGVLRYEQYF. The CDR3 nucleotides are TGTGCCAGCAGTGAAGGGGGAGTTTTACGCTACGAGCAGTACTTC.

CDR3 protein: CAISPGHKNTGELFF. DNA for the CDR3: TGTGCCATCAGTCCTGGACACAAAAACACCGGGGAGCTGTTTTTT. The rearrangement uses TRBV10-3 and TRBJ2-2, with D maybe TRBD1 (5 bases). The germline gives CDR1 ENHRY, CDR2 SYGVKD. Trimming removed 5 bases from V and 2 bases from J, with 12 bases in between. The CDR3 consists of 15 residues.